This TCR beta chain was observed in a study of blood T cell repertoires in COVID-19. For the study at large: Sites in the United States, Italy and Spain provided acute and convalescent COVID-19 samples. In each case, the material was cDNA or gDNA derived from T cells, B-cell-depleted T cells, or PBMCs.

Assay: immunoSEQ multiplex PCR; the TCRdb copy retains only in-frame clones and omits some. The table shows over 150,000 clones, with roughly 80% occurring only once. Ages ranged from about 18 to 90 years, with residence in 24 US areas. Recovered status in Cohort 3 required two negative PCRs, clearance, or symptom resolution. Germline V gene data show CDR1 as MNHEY and CDR2 as SMNVEV (reference sequence). This CDR3 is 15 amino acids long. V gave up 2 bases and J gave up 4 bases, with 14 bases separating them. Sequencing was carried out using PBMCs or T cells enriched from blood (not recorded which). The clonotype originates from a woman aged 55 to 70 who had recovered from COVID-19. This rearrangement joins TRBV27 to TRBJ1-1; D unclear. The CDR3 DNA reads as TGTGCCAGCAGTTTAGGCAGGTCTTTCAGCACTGAAGCTTTCTTT. This sequence encodes CASSLGRSFSTEAFF.